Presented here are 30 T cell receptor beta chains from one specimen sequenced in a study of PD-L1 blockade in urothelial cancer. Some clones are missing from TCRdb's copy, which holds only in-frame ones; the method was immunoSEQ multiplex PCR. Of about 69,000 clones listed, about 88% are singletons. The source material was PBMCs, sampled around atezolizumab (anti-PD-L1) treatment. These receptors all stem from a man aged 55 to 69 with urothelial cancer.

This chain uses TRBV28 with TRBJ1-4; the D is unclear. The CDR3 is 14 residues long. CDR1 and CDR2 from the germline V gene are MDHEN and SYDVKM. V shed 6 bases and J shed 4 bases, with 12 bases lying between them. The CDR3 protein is CASSLISLNEKLFF. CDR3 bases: TGTGCCAGCAGCCTGATTTCACTTAATGAAAAACTGTTTTTT.

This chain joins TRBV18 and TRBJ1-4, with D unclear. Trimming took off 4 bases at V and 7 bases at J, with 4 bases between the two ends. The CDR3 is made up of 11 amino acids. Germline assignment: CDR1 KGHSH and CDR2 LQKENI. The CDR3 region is CASSRSEKLFF. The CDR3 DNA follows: TGTGCCAGCTCACGGAGTGAAAAACTGTTTTTT.

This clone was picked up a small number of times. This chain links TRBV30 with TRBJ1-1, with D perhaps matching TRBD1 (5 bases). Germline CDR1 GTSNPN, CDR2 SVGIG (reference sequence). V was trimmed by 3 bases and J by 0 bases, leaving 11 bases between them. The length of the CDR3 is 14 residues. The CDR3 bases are TGTGCCTGGAGGCTAGACAGCATGAACACTGAAGCTTTCTTT. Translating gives CAWRLDSMNTEAFF.

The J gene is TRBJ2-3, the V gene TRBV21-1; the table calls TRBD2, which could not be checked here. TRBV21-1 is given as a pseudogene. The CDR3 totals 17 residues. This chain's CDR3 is CASSSRLAGATTDTQYF. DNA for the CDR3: TGTGCCAGCAGCTCCCGACTAGCGGGGGCGACCACAGATACGCAGTATTTT.

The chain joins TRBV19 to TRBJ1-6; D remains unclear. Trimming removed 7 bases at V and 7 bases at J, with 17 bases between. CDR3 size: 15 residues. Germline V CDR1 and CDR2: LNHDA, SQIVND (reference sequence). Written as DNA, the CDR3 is TGTGCCAGTAAGGCGTCCAGGCTTACAAATTCACCCCTCCACTTT. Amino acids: CASKASRLTNSPLHF.

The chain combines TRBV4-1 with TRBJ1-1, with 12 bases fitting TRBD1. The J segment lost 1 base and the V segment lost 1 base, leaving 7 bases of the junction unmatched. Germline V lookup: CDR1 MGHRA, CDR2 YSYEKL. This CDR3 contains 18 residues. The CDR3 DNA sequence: TGCGCCAGCAGCCAAGCCGTTCCGGGACAGGGGGCGAACACTGAAGCTTTCTTT. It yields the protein CASSQAVPGQGANTEAFF.

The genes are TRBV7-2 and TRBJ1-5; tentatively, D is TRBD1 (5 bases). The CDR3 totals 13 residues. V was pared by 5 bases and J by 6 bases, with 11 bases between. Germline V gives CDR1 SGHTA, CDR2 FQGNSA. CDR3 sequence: CASSDRGVQPQHF. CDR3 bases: TGTGCCAGCAGCGATAGGGGTGTTCAGCCCCAGCATTTT.

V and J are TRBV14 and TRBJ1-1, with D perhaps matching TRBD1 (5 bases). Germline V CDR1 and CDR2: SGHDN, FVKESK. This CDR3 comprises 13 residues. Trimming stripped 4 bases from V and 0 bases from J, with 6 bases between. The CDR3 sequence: CASSLQVNTEAFF. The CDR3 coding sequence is TGTGCCAGCAGCCTACAGGTGAACACTGAAGCTTTCTTT. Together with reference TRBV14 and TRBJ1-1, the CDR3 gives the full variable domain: EAGVTQFPSHSVIEKGQTVTLRCDPISGHDNLYWYRRVMGKEIKFLLHFVKESKQDESGMPNNRFLAERTGGTYSTLKVQPAELEDSGVYFCASSLQVNTEAFFGQGTRLTVV.

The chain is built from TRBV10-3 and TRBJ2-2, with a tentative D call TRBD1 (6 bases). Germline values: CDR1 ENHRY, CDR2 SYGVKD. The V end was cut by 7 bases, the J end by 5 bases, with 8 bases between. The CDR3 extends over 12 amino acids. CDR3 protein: CAINTGTGELFF. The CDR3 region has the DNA TGTGCCATCAATACAGGGACCGGGGAGCTGTTTTTT.

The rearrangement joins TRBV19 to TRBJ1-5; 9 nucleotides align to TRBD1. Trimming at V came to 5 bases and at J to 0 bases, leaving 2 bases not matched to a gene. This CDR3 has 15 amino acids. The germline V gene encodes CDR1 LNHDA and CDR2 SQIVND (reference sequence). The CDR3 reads CASSWDRASNQPQHF. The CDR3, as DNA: TGTGCCAGTAGTTGGGACAGGGCTAGCAATCAGCCCCAGCATTTT.

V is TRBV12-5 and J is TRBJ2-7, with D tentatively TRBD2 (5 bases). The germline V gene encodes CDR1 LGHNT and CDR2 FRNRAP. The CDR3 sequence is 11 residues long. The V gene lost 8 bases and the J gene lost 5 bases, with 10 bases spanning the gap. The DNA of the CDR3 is TGTGCTAGTACGGCGACTAACGAGCAGTACTTC. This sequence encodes CASTATNEQYF.

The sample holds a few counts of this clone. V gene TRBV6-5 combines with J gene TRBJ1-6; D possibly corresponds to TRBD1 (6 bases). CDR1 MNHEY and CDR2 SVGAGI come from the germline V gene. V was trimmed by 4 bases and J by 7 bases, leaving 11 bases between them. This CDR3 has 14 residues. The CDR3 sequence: CASSSQGQNSPLHF. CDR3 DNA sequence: TGTGCCAGCAGTTCGCAGGGGCAGAATTCACCCCTCCACTTT.

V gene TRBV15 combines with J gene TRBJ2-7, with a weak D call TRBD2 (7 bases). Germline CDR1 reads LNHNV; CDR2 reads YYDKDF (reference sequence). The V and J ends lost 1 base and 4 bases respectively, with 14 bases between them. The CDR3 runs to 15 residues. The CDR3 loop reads CATSRAGGRGYEQYF. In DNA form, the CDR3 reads TGTGCCACCAGCAGAGCCGGGGGGCGCGGGTACGAGCAGTACTTC.

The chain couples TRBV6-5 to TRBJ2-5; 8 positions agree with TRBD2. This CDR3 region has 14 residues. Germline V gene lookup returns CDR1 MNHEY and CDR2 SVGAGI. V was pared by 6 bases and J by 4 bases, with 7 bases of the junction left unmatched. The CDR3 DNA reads TGTGCCAGCAGCCTCCGGGGACTAGGAGAGACCCAGTACTTC. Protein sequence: CASSLRGLGETQYF.

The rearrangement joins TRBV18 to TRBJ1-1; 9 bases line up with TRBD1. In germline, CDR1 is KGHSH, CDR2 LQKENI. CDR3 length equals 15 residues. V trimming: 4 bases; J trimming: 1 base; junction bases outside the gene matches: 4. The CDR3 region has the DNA TGTGCCAGCTCACGCGACAGGGGGGCGAACACTGAAGCTTTCTTT. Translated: CASSRDRGANTEAFF.

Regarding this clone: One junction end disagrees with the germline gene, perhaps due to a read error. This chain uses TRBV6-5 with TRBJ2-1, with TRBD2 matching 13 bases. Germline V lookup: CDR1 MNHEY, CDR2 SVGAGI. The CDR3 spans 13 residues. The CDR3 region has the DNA TGTGCCAGCAGATTACTAGCGGGAGGGGAGCCGTTCTTC. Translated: CASRLLAGGEPFF.

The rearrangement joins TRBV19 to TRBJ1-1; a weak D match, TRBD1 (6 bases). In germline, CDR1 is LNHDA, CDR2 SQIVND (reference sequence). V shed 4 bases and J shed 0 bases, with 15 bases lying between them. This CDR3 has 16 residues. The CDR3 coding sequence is TGTGCCAGTAGTAACCCCGGGCGGGGGCTGAACACTGAAGCTTTCTTT. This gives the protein CASSNPGRGLNTEAFF.

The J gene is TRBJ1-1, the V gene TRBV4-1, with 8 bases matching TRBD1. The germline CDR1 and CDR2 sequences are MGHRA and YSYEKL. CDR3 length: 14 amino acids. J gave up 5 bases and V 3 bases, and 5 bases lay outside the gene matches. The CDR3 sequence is CASSHTGGRTEAFF. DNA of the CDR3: TGCGCCAGCAGCCATACAGGGGGAAGGACTGAAGCTTTCTTT.

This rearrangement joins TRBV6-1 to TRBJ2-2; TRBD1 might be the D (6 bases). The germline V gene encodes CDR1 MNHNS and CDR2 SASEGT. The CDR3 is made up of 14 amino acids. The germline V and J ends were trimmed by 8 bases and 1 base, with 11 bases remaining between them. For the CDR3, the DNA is TGTGCCAGCGAGGTAGGGGGGAACACCGGGGAGCTGTTTTTT. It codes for CASEVGGNTGELFF.

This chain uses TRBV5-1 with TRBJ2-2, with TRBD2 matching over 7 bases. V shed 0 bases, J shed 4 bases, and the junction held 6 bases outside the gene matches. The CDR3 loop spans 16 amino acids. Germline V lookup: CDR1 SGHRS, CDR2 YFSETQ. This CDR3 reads CASSLDAGAVTGELFF. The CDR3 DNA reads TGCGCCAGCAGCTTGGATGCGGGAGCGGTCACCGGGGAGCTGTTTTTT.

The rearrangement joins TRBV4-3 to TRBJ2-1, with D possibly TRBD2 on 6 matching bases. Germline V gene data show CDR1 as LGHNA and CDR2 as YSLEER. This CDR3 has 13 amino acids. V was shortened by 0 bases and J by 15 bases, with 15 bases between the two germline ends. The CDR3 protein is CASSQDLGDSAFF. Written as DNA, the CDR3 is TGCGCCAGCAGCCAAGATTTGGGGGACTCCGCGTTCTTC.

The CDR3 region is CASSPRQGMGTEAFF. In DNA form, the CDR3 reads TGTGCCAGCAGTCCCCGACAGGGGATGGGGACTGAAGCTTTCTTT. The chain carries TRBV27 and TRBJ1-1; 8 bases map to TRBD1. The CDR3 length is 15 residues. Germline CDR1 and CDR2: MNHEY and SMNVEV (reference sequence). After removal of 5 bases from V and 5 bases from J, the junction contained 10 bases not matched to a gene.

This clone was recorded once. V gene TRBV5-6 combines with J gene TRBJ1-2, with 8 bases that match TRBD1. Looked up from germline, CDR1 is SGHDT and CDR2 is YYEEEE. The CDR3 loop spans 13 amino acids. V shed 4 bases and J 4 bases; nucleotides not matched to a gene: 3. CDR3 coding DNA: TGTGCCAGCAGCCAGGACAGGGCCTATGGCTACACCTTC. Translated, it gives CASSQDRAYGYTF. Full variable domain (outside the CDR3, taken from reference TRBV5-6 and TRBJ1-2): DAGVTQSPTHLIKTRGQQVTLRCSPKSGHDTVSWYQQALGQGPQFIFQYYEEEERQRGNFPDRFSGHQFPNYSSELNVNALLLGDSALYLCASSQDRAYGYTFGSGTRLTVV.

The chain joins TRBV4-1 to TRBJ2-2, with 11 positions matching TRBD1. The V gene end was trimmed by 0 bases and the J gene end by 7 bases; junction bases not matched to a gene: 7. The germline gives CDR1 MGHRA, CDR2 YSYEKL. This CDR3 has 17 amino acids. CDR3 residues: CASSQEGTGGPGGELFF. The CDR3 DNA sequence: TGCGCCAGCAGCCAAGAGGGGACAGGGGGTCCCGGCGGGGAGCTGTTTTTT.

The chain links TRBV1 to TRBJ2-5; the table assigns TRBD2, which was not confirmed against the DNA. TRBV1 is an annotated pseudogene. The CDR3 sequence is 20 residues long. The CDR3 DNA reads TGCACCAGCAGCCAAGGGTGGCGGGAGAAAGGTTTTGCCGGGGAAGAGACCCAGTACTTC. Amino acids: CTSSQGWREKGFAGEETQYF.

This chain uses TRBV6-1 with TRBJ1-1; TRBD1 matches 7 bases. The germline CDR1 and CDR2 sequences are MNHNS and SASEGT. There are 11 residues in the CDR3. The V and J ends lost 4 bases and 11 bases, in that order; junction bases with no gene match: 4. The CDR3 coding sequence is TGTGCCAGCAGTGCAGACAGGGTCGCTTTCTTT. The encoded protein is CASSADRVAFF.

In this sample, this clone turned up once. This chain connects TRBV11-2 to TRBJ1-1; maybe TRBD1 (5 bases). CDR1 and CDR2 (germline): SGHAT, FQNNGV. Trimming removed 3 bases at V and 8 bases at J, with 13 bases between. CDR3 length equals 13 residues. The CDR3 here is CASSLGEGIEAFF. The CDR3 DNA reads TGTGCCAGCAGCTTGGGGGAGGGAATAGAAGCTTTCTTT.

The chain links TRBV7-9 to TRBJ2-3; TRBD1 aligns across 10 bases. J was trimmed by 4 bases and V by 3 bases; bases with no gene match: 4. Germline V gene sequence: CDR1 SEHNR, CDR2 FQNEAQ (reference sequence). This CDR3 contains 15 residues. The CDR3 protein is CASSLGQGISDTQYF. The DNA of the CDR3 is TGTGCCAGCAGCTTGGGACAGGGGATATCAGATACGCAGTATTTT. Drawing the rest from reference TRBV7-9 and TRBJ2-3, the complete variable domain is DTGVSQNPRHKITKRGQNVTFRCDPISEHNRLYWYRQTLGQGPEFLTYFQNEAQLEKSRLLSDRFSAERPKGSFSTLEIQRTEQGDSAMYLCASSLGQGISDTQYFGPGTRLTVL.

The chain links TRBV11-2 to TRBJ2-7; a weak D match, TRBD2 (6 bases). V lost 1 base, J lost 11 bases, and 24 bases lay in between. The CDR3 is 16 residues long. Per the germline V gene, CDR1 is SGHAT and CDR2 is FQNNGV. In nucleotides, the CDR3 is TGTGCCAGCAGCTTAGGAGGTAGCGGTCCGACCCTTCTTAAGTACTTC. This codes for CASSLGGSGPTLLKYF.

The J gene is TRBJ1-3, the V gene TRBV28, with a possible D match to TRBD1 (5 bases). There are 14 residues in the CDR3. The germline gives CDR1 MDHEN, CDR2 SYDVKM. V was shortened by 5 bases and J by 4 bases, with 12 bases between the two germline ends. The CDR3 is CASSGGERGNTIYF. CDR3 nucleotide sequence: TGTGCCAGCAGTGGGGGGGAACGCGGAAACACCATATATTTT.